The sequence of this TCR beta chain was determined in a study of cytomegalovirus exposure and HLA in healthy donors. General study points: Analyses of presence/absence relied on an assumption of roughly uniform sequencing depth across donors. Despite most TCR sequences being rare, some public TCRs occurred in many donors.

Details on this clone: Antigen: not known.

The V gene's germline CDR1 is SGHVS and CDR2 FQNEAQ. V lost 3 bases and J lost 6, with 9 bases in between. The CDR3 extends over 13 amino acids. Both 60 Vbeta primers and 13 Jbeta primers went into the PCR. Sequencing used immunoSEQ multiplex PCR; TCRdb keeps in-frame clones, though not all of them. The sample yields 60,000 to 90,000 clones, approximately 67% seen once. The TCR comes from a man aged 40-55 years in good health and CMV-seropositive. The V gene is TRBV7-8, the J gene TRBJ2-1; D is unclear. The source material was PBMCs. The CDR3 sequence is CASSLAAVNEQFF. The CDR3 DNA sequence: TGTGCCAGCAGCTTGGCGGCAGTCAATGAGCAGTTCTTC.